The TCR beta chain under discussion was sequenced for a study of beta chain features in type 1 diabetes. Of the isolated RNA, all was reverse transcribed, and so the sequenced material was expressed TCRB transcripts. Several million reads on average were seen across naive, central memory and regulatory T cell samples. The data were produced by immunoSEQ multiplex PCR, yet TCRdb's version contains in-frame clones alone and is incomplete. The sample lists hundreds of thousands of clones, more than 12% occurring once. V was trimmed by 3 bases and J by 2 bases, leaving 8 bases between them. This CDR3 has 13 amino acids. Germline values: CDR1 SGHDN, CDR2 FVKESK. Study-wide points: Shorter TCRB CDR3s, moderately but significantly so, marked every one of the four CD4+ subsets in Type 1 diabetes patients.

With regard to this clone: Its antigen is undetermined.

The chain combines TRBV14 with TRBJ2-7; D not resolved. What was sequenced was naive CD4+ T cells from blood. The sequence came from a young man with type 1 diabetes. CDR3 nucleotides: TGTGCCAGCAGCCAGACCTCTCCCTACGAGCAGTACTTC. Its translation: CASSQTSPYEQYF.